The 20 T cell receptor beta chains reported below all come from one sample, sequenced in a study of shared clonotypes between healthy human individuals. Sequencing used immunoSEQ multiplex PCR; TCRdb keeps in-frame clones, though not all of them. The sample lists 1,500,000 or so clones, roughly 95% occurring once. The source material was naive CD4+ T cells sorted from blood. Subset: CD45RA+ positively selected. Receptors originate from a man under 40 in good health.

The chain has TRBV18 and TRBJ2-7; TRBD1 might be the D (6 bases). The CDR3 contains 15 residues. The germline gives CDR1 KGHSH, CDR2 LQKENI. V was clipped by 5 bases and J by 5 bases, with 19 bases between them. CDR3 sequence (DNA): TGTGCCAGCTCAACCTCCCCGAGGGGGAGAGACGAGCAGTACTTC. It is translated as CASSTSPRGRDEQYF.

The chain has TRBV7-9 and TRBJ1-2; weak D call: TRBD1 (6 bases). The CDR3 is made up of 14 amino acids. Between the trimmed V and J ends, which lost 3 bases and 2 bases, there was a span of 10 bases. Per germline, CDR1 SEHNR and CDR2 FQNEAQ (reference sequence). CDR3 residues: CASSFAGQNYGYTF. The CDR3 nucleotides are TGTGCCAGCAGCTTCGCCGGACAGAACTATGGCTACACCTTC.

Points on this clone: This sample includes further DNA sequences coding for the same CDR3. The chain combines TRBV2 with TRBJ2-7; D remains unclear. V lost 4 bases to trimming and J lost 4 bases, with 5 bases between them. Germline-derived CDR1 and CDR2 are SNHLY and FYNNEI. CDR3 length: 11 residues. CDR3 amino acids: CASSVGYEQYF. The CDR3 bases are TGTGCCAGCAGTGTGGGGTACGAGCAGTACTTC. The full variable domain, in which reference TRBV2 and TRBJ2-7 provide the parts outside the CDR3, is EPEVTQTPSHQVTQMGQEVILRCVPISNHLYFYWYRQILGQKVEFLVSFYNNEISEKSEIFDDQFSVERPDGSNFTLKIRSTKLEDSAMYFCASSVGYEQYFGPGTRLTVT.

J is TRBJ2-5 and V is TRBV5-1; D perhaps matches TRBD1 (5 bases). V dropped 6 bases and J dropped 5 bases, with 14 bases sitting between them. This CDR3 is built from 13 residues. Germline loops: CDR1 SGHRS, CDR2 YFSETQ. CDR3 residues: CASMWEGAETQYF. The CDR3 DNA sequence: TGCGCCAGCATGTGGGAAGGGGCCGAGACCCAGTACTTC.

The rearrangement uses TRBV5-3 and TRBJ2-3, with a tentative D call TRBD2 (6 bases). TRBV5-3 is an open reading frame, and its role is uncertain. Trimming removed 5 bases at V and 2 bases at J, with 12 bases between. The CDR3 runs to 14 residues. In DNA, the CDR3 is TGTGCCAGAAGATGCGGGAAACACACAGATACGCAGTATTTT. It codes for CARRCGKHTDTQYF.

V is TRBV4-1 and J is TRBJ1-4, with a possible D match to TRBD1 (5 bases). The CDR3 loop spans 15 amino acids. Germline values: CDR1 MGHRA, CDR2 YSYEKL. The germline V and J ends were trimmed by 0 bases and 4 bases, with 9 bases remaining between them. CDR3 DNA sequence: TGCGCCAGCAGCCAAGAAGGGCAGGGTAATGAAAAACTGTTTTTT. Protein product: CASSQEGQGNEKLFF.

The rearrangement uses TRBV5-6 and TRBJ2-2; D is unresolved. The CDR3 length is 16 residues. The germline gives CDR1 SGHDT, CDR2 YYEEEE. The V gene lost 1 base and the J gene lost 7 bases, with 17 bases spanning the gap. DNA of the CDR3: TGTGCCAGCAGCTTGAATGGTAGGACCTACATCGGGGAGCTGTTTTTT. As protein: CASSLNGRTYIGELFF.

This clone has just one count. The V gene is TRBV7-9, the J gene TRBJ1-4; TRBD1 agrees at 7 bases. J was trimmed by 0 bases and V by 1 base; bases with no gene match: 2. Germline CDR1 and CDR2: SEHNR and FQNEAQ (reference sequence). The CDR3 is made up of 16 amino acids. The CDR3 reads CASSLVRGATNEKLFF. The CDR3 DNA is TGTGCCAGCAGCTTAGTCAGGGGGGCAACTAATGAAAAACTGTTTTTT. The entire variable domain, with the rest obtained from reference TRBV7-9 and TRBJ1-4, is as follows: DTGVSQNPRHKITKRGQNVTFRCDPISEHNRLYWYRQTLGQGPEFLTYFQNEAQLEKSRLLSDRFSAERPKGSFSTLEIQRTEQGDSAMYLCASSLVRGATNEKLFFGSGTQLSVL.

The chain employs TRBV18 and TRBJ2-5; 7 positions match TRBD1. This CDR3 region has 15 residues. The germline V gene has CDR1 KGHSH and CDR2 LQKENI. V lost 2 bases, J lost 0 bases, and 3 bases stayed unmatched. CDR3 in amino acids: CASSPEQGHQETQYF. The CDR3 DNA reads as TGTGCCAGCTCACCAGAACAGGGGCACCAAGAGACCCAGTACTTC.

This chain links TRBV14 with TRBJ2-5; D call uncertain. V was clipped by 3 bases and J by 4 bases, with 12 bases between them. The CDR3 spans 14 residues. Germline CDR1 and CDR2: SGHDN and FVKESK. For the CDR3, the DNA is TGTGCCAGCAGCCAGCGTGGGGTTGGAGAGACCCAGTACTTC. Translated: CASSQRGVGETQYF. Supplemented by reference TRBV14 and TRBJ2-5, the full variable domain reads EAGVTQFPSHSVIEKGQTVTLRCDPISGHDNLYWYRRVMGKEIKFLLHFVKESKQDESGMPNNRFLAERTGGTYSTLKVQPAELEDSGVYFCASSQRGVGETQYFGPGTRLLVL.

The chain combines TRBV10-2 with TRBJ1-3; tentatively, D is TRBD1 (5 bases). Trimming took 2 bases from V and 2 from J, leaving 10 bases between them. This CDR3 is built from 15 residues. Germline CDR1 is WSHSY and CDR2 is SAAADI. Here the CDR3 reads CASSELTETGNTIYF. In DNA, the CDR3 is TGCGCCAGCAGTGAGCTGACAGAGACTGGAAACACCATATATTTT.

The chain has TRBV5-4 and TRBJ2-7, with a weak D call TRBD1 (5 bases). CDR1 SGHNT and CDR2 YYREEE come from the germline V gene (reference sequence). V was pared by 1 base and J by 6 bases, with 17 bases between. This CDR3 region has 15 residues. DNA for the CDR3: TGTGCCAGCAGCTTGTTCCCGACAGAGATTAGCGAGCAGTACTTC. This translates into CASSLFPTEISEQYF.

This rearrangement joins TRBV7-4 to TRBJ2-1; 14 bases map to TRBD2. Per the germline V gene, CDR1 is SGHVT and CDR2 is SQSDAQ. This CDR3 has 15 amino acids. V shed 5 bases, J shed 9 bases, and the junction held 6 bases outside the gene matches. The CDR3 DNA reads TGTGCCAGCAGCCCCGGACTAGCGGGAGGAAGTGAGCAGTTCTTC. It yields the protein CASSPGLAGGSEQFF. Supplemented by reference TRBV7-4 and TRBJ2-1, the full variable domain reads GAGVSQSPRYKVAKRGRDVALRCDSISGHVTLYWYRQTLGQGSEVLTYSQSDAQRDKSGRPSGRFSAERPERSVSTLKIQRTEQGDSAVYLCASSPGLAGGSEQFFGPGTRLTVL.

V and J are TRBV30 and TRBJ2-1; 8 nucleotides align to TRBD2. From germline, CDR1 is GTSNPN and CDR2 SVGIG (reference sequence). This CDR3 is built from 15 residues. Trimming removed 6 bases from V and 4 bases from J; junction bases left unmatched: 11. CDR3 region: CACPHVAGFYNEQFF. CDR3 nucleotide sequence: TGTGCCTGCCCCCATGTAGCGGGATTTTACAATGAGCAGTTCTTC.

DNA for the CDR3: TGTGCCAGCAGCATTCCCAGGACAGGGGAGGACACCGGGGAGCTGTTTTTT. Its protein product is CASSIPRTGEDTGELFF. The rearrangement uses TRBV21-1 and TRBJ2-2; the D call of TRBD1 is as the table states it, not checked on the DNA. TRBV21-1 is deemed a pseudogene. The CDR3 covers 17 residues.

V gene TRBV28 combines with J gene TRBJ2-1, with D maybe TRBD1 (5 bases). The CDR3 consists of 14 residues. Germline values: CDR1 MDHEN, CDR2 SYDVKM. Trimming pared 6 bases from V and 5 bases from J, leaving 14 bases between. The CDR3 nucleotides are TGTGCCAGCAGGGTCATGGGGCAGAACAATGAGCAGTTCTTC. Encoded protein: CASRVMGQNNEQFF.

Of note for this clone: Other DNA variants within this sample encode the same CDR3. The J gene is TRBJ2-7, the V gene TRBV19; D is possibly TRBD1 or TRBD2 (6 bases each). The CDR3 totals 14 residues. CDR1 is LNHDA and CDR2 is SQIVND in the germline V gene (reference sequence). Trimming took 3 bases from V and 0 from J, leaving 9 bases between them. CDR3 nucleotide sequence: TGTGCCAGTAGTATCGGAGGGGGCTCCTACGAGCAGTACTTC. Its translation: CASSIGGGSYEQYF.

The V gene is TRBV9, the J gene TRBJ2-7; D is unclear. Germline V gives CDR1 SGDLS, CDR2 YYNGEE. V lost 0 bases to trimming and J lost 2 bases, with 9 bases between them. The CDR3 contains 14 residues. As DNA, the CDR3 is TGTGCCAGCAGCGTAGGTCAGATCCCCTACGAGCAGTACTTC. It encodes CASSVGQIPYEQYF.

The chain joins TRBV4-2 to TRBJ1-2; D perhaps matches TRBD1 (5 bases). This CDR3 has 16 residues. V lost 1 base to trimming and J lost 4 bases, with 16 bases between them. Germline CDR1 and CDR2: LGHNA and YNFKEQ. The CDR3 nucleotides read TGTGCCAGCAGCCAAGGCAGGGCTAGTGACGGCTATGGCTACACCTTC. It yields the protein CASSQGRASDGYGYTF.

The genes are TRBV30 and TRBJ2-1, with 7 nucleotides matching TRBD2. CDR3 size: 12 residues. J was trimmed by 4 bases and V by 7 bases; bases with no gene match: 4. Per the germline V gene, CDR1 is GTSNPN and CDR2 is SVGIG (reference sequence). The CDR3 region is CALSGVYNEQFF. In DNA, the CDR3 is TGTGCCTTGAGCGGGGTATACAATGAGCAGTTCTTC.